Listed below are T cell receptor beta chains from one sample, sequenced in a study of CD8 T cells in Susac syndrome. TCRdb itself ran the immunoSEQ multiplex PCR reads through MiXCR, one entry per CDR3 protein. The profile shows under 200,000 distinct CDR3 sequences, 85% to 95% of them singletons. Sequencing was carried out using CD8+ T cells from PBMCs. The receptor set was obtained from a human donor with multiple sclerosis. Both conserved end residues are part of each CDR3. Each record gives: V gene, clone size, D gene, J gene, CDR3 DNA, CDR3 protein. The D gene is left open where the match is weak. Part of the rows lack a size; the others show once, few, many or a class for expanded clones.

V gene: TRBV9; clone size: once; D gene: TRBD2; J gene: TRBJ2-7; CDR3 DNA: TGTGCCAGCAGCGTAGGATCCCTAGCGGGTTCCTACGAGCAGTACTTC; CDR3 protein: CASSVGSLAGSYEQYF
V gene: TRBV12-5; clone size: .; D gene: .; J gene: TRBJ2-1; CDR3 DNA: TGTGCTAGTTCAGATTCAGGGGATTTCGGCCATGAGCAGTTCTTC; CDR3 protein: CASSDSGDFGHEQFF
V gene: TRBV28; clone size: .; D gene: TRBD1; J gene: TRBJ2-1; CDR3 DNA: TGTGCCAGCAGCGGGACAGGTACAAACAATGAGCAGTTCTTC; CDR3 protein: CASSGTGTNNEQFF
V gene: TRBV29-1; clone size: .; D gene: .; J gene: TRBJ2-5; CDR3 DNA: TGCAGCGCCTTCGGGGGGCTTGGGGAGACCCAGTACTTC; CDR3 protein: CSAFGGLGETQYF
V gene: TRBV13; clone size: .; D gene: .; J gene: TRBJ2-7; CDR3 DNA: TGTGCCAGCAGCTTCATGGACTACGAGCAGTACTTC; CDR3 protein: CASSFMDYEQYF
V gene: TRBV13; clone size: .; D gene: .; J gene: TRBJ2-6; CDR3 DNA: TGTGCCAGCAGCGGACGGGGAGCCGGGGCCAACGTCCTGACTTTC; CDR3 protein: CASSGRGAGANVLTF
V gene: TRBV2; clone size: .; D gene: .; J gene: TRBJ2-6; CDR3 DNA: TGTGCCAGCAGTCAGGGGAGGTCTGGGGCCAACGTCCTGACTTTC; CDR3 protein: CASSQGRSGANVLTF
V gene: TRBV5-4; clone size: .; D gene: TRBD1; J gene: TRBJ1-2; CDR3 DNA: TGTGCCAGCAGCGGACAGGGGATCGCCTATGGCTACACCTTC; CDR3 protein: CASSGQGIAYGYTF
V gene: TRBV27; clone size: .; D gene: TRBD2; J gene: TRBJ2-7; CDR3 DNA: TGTGCCAGCAGCCCTAAGGTATGGGGGGGATACGAGCAGTACTTC; CDR3 protein: CASSPKVWGGYEQYF
V gene: TRBV30; clone size: .; D gene: TRBD2; J gene: TRBJ2-3; CDR3 DNA: TGTGCCTGGAAAGGGGAAGCTAGCGGGAGGAGTTTTGGGGATACGCAGTATTTT; CDR3 protein: CAWKGEASGRSFGDTQYF
V gene: TRBV5-6; clone size: .; D gene: .; J gene: TRBJ2-3; CDR3 DNA: TGTGCCAGCAGCTTCGGCAGAGTCAATACGCAGTATTTT; CDR3 protein: CASSFGRVNTQYF
V gene: TRBV27; clone size: .; D gene: .; J gene: TRBJ2-3; CDR3 DNA: TGTGCCAGCAGTTTATTCGGCAGGTCAGATACGCAGTATTTT; CDR3 protein: CASSLFGRSDTQYF
V gene: TRBV27; clone size: .; D gene: .; J gene: TRBJ2-7; CDR3 DNA: TGTGCCAGCAGTCCCACTTGGTCCTACGAGCAGTACTTC; CDR3 protein: CASSPTWSYEQYF
V gene: TRBV27; clone size: .; D gene: .; J gene: TRBJ1-1; CDR3 DNA: TGTGCCAGCAGGCCAGGGTGGGGCACTGAAGCTTTCTTT; CDR3 protein: CASRPGWGTEAFF
V gene: TRBV11-2; clone size: .; D gene: TRBD2; J gene: TRBJ2-1; CDR3 DNA: TGTGCCAGCAGCCTCCATTTAGCGGGAGACATGTATGAGCAGTTCTTC; CDR3 protein: CASSLHLAGDMYEQFF
V gene: TRBV15; clone size: .; D gene: .; J gene: TRBJ2-1; CDR3 DNA: TGTGCCACCAGCAGGGTAGAAGACAATGAGCAGTTCTTC; CDR3 protein: CATSRVEDNEQFF
V gene: TRBV13; clone size: once; D gene: .; J gene: TRBJ1-1; CDR3 DNA: TGTGCCAGCAGCCAAAAGAACACTGAAGCTTTCTTT; CDR3 protein: CASSQKNTEAFF
V gene: TRBV4-1; clone size: .; D gene: .; J gene: TRBJ1-4; CDR3 DNA: TGCGCCAGCAGCCAAGGCCGGTTGGAAAAACTGTTTTTT; CDR3 protein: CASSQGRLEKLFF
V gene: TRBV20-1; clone size: .; D gene: .; J gene: TRBJ2-7; CDR3 DNA: TGCAGTGCTTCGGATGGCGGTTCTTACGAGCAGTACTTC; CDR3 protein: CSASDGGSYEQYF
V gene: TRBV20-1; clone size: .; D gene: .; J gene: TRBJ2-1; CDR3 DNA: TGCAGTGCTAGGCCTCCACCTCCCCCCCAAAATGAGCAGTTCTTC; CDR3 protein: CSARPPPPPQNEQFF
V gene: TRBV7-9; clone size: .; D gene: .; J gene: TRBJ2-1; CDR3 DNA: TGTGCCAGCAGCCCGGACGTCATCCATGAGCAGTTCTTC; CDR3 protein: CASSPDVIHEQFF
V gene: TRBV14; clone size: once; D gene: .; J gene: TRBJ1-2; CDR3 DNA: TGTGCCAGCAGCCATCTGACAGTTTTTGGCTACACCTTC; CDR3 protein: CASSHLTVFGYTF
V gene: TRBV2; clone size: once; D gene: .; J gene: TRBJ2-7; CDR3 DNA: TGTGCCAGCAGTGAGACAAATTACGAGCAGTACTTC; CDR3 protein: CASSETNYEQYF
V gene: TRBV30; clone size: .; D gene: TRBD1; J gene: TRBJ2-7; CDR3 DNA: TGTGCCTGGAGTGGAGGTGCAGGGGGCTACGAGCAGTACTTC; CDR3 protein: CAWSGGAGGYEQYF
V gene: TRBV7-6; clone size: once; D gene: TRBD1; J gene: TRBJ2-7; CDR3 DNA: TGTGCCAGCAGCTTAGGAAGGGGGCTGTACGAGCAGTACTTC; CDR3 protein: CASSLGRGLYEQYF
V gene: TRBV28; clone size: .; D gene: .; J gene: TRBJ1-5; CDR3 DNA: TGTGCCAGCAGTCCGGCTCTAAATCAGCCCCAGCATTTT; CDR3 protein: CASSPALNQPQHF
V gene: TRBV28; clone size: .; D gene: TRBD1; J gene: TRBJ1-5; CDR3 DNA: TGTGCCAGCAGCTCCGACAGGGGTCACCGACAGCCCCAGCATTTT; CDR3 protein: CASSSDRGHRQPQHF
V gene: TRBV28; clone size: .; D gene: .; J gene: TRBJ2-1; CDR3 DNA: TGTGCCAGCAGGGTTGTGTTTGTCGGGCTAAACAATGAGCAGTTCTTC; CDR3 protein: CASRVVFVGLNNEQFF
V gene: TRBV7-9; clone size: .; D gene: .; J gene: TRBJ2-1; CDR3 DNA: TGTGCCAGCACTATGGGGCCCCCTGAGCAGTTCTTC; CDR3 protein: CASTMGPPEQFF
V gene: TRBV2; clone size: .; D gene: TRBD2; J gene: TRBJ2-7; CDR3 DNA: TGTGCCAGCAGTCCGGGACTAGCGGGAGACGAGCAGTACTTC; CDR3 protein: CASSPGLAGDEQYF
V gene: TRBV12-5; clone size: .; D gene: TRBD2; J gene: TRBJ2-1; CDR3 DNA: TGTGCTAGTGCCCGGGGGGTCAACAATGAGCAGTTCTTC; CDR3 protein: CASARGVNNEQFF
V gene: TRBV14; clone size: once; D gene: .; J gene: TRBJ1-2; CDR3 DNA: TGTGCCAGCAGCCAATATAGGGCCCGTGGCTACACCTTC; CDR3 protein: CASSQYRARGYTF
V gene: TRBV12-3/TRBV12-4; clone size: .; D gene: TRBD2; J gene: TRBJ2-7; CDR3 DNA: TGTGCCAGCAGCGACTCAGCGGGAAGCTCCTACGAGCAGTACTTC; CDR3 protein: CASSDSAGSSYEQYF
V gene: TRBV18; clone size: .; D gene: TRBD1; J gene: TRBJ2-5; CDR3 DNA: TGTGCCAGCTCAGGATCGGACAGGGGACTCCAAGAGACCCAGTACTTC; CDR3 protein: CASSGSDRGLQETQYF
V gene: TRBV28; clone size: .; D gene: .; J gene: TRBJ2-4; CDR3 DNA: TGTGCCAGCAGTTTGGCGTCAGGCGGAACCAAAAACATTCAGTACTTC; CDR3 protein: CASSLASGGTKNIQYF
V gene: TRBV27; clone size: .; D gene: TRBD1; J gene: TRBJ1-2; CDR3 DNA: TGTGCCAGCAGTTTATTCTATGGGACAGAGTATGGCTACACCTTC; CDR3 protein: CASSLFYGTEYGYTF
V gene: TRBV27; clone size: .; D gene: TRBD1; J gene: TRBJ1-2; CDR3 DNA: TGTGCCAGCAGTTTAGGCGGGACAGACTATGGCTACACCTTC; CDR3 protein: CASSLGGTDYGYTF
V gene: TRBV4-2; clone size: .; D gene: TRBD2; J gene: TRBJ2-1; CDR3 DNA: TGTGCCAGCAGCCAAGAGGCGGGAGGGTACTACAATGAGCAGTTCTTC; CDR3 protein: CASSQEAGGYYNEQFF
V gene: TRBV13; clone size: once; D gene: .; J gene: TRBJ2-5; CDR3 DNA: TGTGCCAGCAGCTTAGCCCCAGGGTGGGGACAAGAGACCCAGTACTTC; CDR3 protein: CASSLAPGWGQETQYF
V gene: TRBV27; clone size: .; D gene: .; J gene: TRBJ1-1; CDR3 DNA: TGTGCCAGCAGTTTACAGGCCATGAACACTGAAGCTTTCTTT; CDR3 protein: CASSLQAMNTEAFF
V gene: TRBV13; clone size: .; D gene: TRBD1; J gene: TRBJ2-7; CDR3 DNA: TGTGCCAGCAGCACCGGACAGGTTGTTCCCTACGAGCAGTACTTC; CDR3 protein: CASSTGQVVPYEQYF
V gene: TRBV29-1; clone size: once; D gene: .; J gene: TRBJ1-1; CDR3 DNA: TGCAGCGTTGCAGGTCCTGAAGCTTTCTTT; CDR3 protein: CSVAGPEAFF
V gene: TRBV6-6; clone size: .; D gene: .; J gene: TRBJ2-7; CDR3 DNA: TGTGCCAGCACCAACTCGGACCAGAGGTACGAGCAGTACTTC; CDR3 protein: CASTNSDQRYEQYF
V gene: TRBV11-2; clone size: .; D gene: TRBD1; J gene: TRBJ1-2; CDR3 DNA: TGTGCCAGCAGCTTGGGACAGGGACTTTATGGCTACACCTTC; CDR3 protein: CASSLGQGLYGYTF
V gene: TRBV20-1; clone size: .; D gene: .; J gene: TRBJ1-1; CDR3 DNA: TGCAGTGCTAGAGATTGGACGGCCGAGGGCAGCATGAACACTGAAGCTTTCTTT; CDR3 protein: CSARDWTAEGSMNTEAFF